This T cell receptor (beta chain) was sequenced for a study of T cell responses to AZD1222 COVID-19 vaccine. Study-level points and caveats: Donors skewed white British and female; clonal diversity was possibly underestimated.

This table comes from immunoSEQ multiplex PCR, and its TCRdb copy is limited to in-frame clones, with some not included. This sample has about 84,000 clones, with around 84% found just once. Germline assignment: CDR1 SQVTM and CDR2 ANQGSEA. With 6 bases clipped from V and 7 bases from J, the junction kept 17 bases outside the gene matches. The length of the CDR3 is 15 residues. As concerns this clone: The antigen is unknown.

The chain is built from TRBV29-1 and TRBJ1-2; 7 bases agree with TRBD1. The sequencing here drew on peripheral blood, taken 28 days after the second AZD1222 dose. The TCR originated in an adult who received the AZD1222 COVID-19 vaccine. The CDR3 here is CSVPGGDSIEVGYTF. In DNA, the CDR3 is TGCAGCGTCCCCGGGGGGGACAGCATAGAGGTTGGCTACACCTTC.